This TCR beta chain is from a study of blood T cell repertoires in COVID-19. Study information: PBMCs, B-cell-depleted T cells, or T cells were the source of the cDNA or gDNA that made up the material.

Produced via immunoSEQ multiplex PCR; TCRdb's table is partial and in-frame only. The table shows about 270,000 clones, with almost 85% occurring only once. Germline CDR1 is SGHTA and CDR2 is FQGNSA. V shed 3 bases and J shed 2 bases, with 13 bases lying between them. The CDR3 is 15 amino acids. The sequenced sample consisted of PBMCs or T cells enriched from blood (not recorded which). This receptor was taken from a woman in her forties or fifties with acute COVID-19. The V and J genes are TRBV7-2 and TRBJ1-1; TRBD1 might be the D (5 bases). The CDR3 here is CASSLGRAENTEAFF. CDR3 nucleotide sequence: TGTGCCAGCAGCTTGGGCAGGGCTGAAAACACTGAAGCTTTCTTT.